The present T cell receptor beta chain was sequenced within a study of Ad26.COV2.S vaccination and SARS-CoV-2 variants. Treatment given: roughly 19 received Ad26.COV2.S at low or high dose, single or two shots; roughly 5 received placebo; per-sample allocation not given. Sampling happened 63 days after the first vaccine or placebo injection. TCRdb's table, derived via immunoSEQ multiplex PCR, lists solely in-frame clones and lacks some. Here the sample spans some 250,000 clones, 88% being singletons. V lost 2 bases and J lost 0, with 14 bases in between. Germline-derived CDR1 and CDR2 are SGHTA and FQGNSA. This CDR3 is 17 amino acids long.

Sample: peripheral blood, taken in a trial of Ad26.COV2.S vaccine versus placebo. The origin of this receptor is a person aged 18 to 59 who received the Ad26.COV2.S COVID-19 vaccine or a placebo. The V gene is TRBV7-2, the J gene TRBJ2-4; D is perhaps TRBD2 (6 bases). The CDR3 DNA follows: TGTGCCAGCAGCTTAATGGGGCGGGGCCTAGCCAAAAACATTCAGTACTTC. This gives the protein CASSLMGRGLAKNIQYF.